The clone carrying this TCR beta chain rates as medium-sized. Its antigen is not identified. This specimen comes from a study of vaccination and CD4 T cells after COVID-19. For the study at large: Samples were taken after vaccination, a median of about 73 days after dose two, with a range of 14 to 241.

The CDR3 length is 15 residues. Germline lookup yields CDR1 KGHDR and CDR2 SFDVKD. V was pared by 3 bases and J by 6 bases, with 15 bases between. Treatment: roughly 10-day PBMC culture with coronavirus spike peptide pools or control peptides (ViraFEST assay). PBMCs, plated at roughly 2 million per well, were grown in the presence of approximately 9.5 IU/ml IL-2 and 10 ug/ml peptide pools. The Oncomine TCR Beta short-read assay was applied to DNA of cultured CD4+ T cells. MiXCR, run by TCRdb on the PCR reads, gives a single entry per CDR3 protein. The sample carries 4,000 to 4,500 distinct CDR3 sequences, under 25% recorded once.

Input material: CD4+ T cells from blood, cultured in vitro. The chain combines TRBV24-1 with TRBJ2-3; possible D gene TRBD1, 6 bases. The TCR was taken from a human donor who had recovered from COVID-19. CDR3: CATSDNRGTRDTQYF. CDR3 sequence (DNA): TGTGCCACCAGTGATAATAGGGGGACGAGGGATACGCAGTATTTT.